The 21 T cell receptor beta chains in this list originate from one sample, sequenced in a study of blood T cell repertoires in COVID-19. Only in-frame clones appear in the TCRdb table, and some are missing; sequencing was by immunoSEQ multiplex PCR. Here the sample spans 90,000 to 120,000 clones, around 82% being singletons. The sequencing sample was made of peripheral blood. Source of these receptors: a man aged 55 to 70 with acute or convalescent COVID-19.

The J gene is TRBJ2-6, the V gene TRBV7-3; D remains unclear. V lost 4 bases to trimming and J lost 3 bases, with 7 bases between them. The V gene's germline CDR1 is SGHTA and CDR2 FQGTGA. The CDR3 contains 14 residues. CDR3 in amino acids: CASSSPGGANVLTF. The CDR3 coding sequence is TGTGCCAGCAGCTCCCCGGGTGGGGCCAACGTCCTGACTTTC.

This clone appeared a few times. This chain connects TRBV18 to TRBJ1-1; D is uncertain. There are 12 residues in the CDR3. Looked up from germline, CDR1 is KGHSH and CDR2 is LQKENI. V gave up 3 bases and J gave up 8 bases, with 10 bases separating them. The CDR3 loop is CASSPRGNEAFF. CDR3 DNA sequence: TGTGCCAGCTCACCCCGAGGGAACGAAGCTTTCTTT.

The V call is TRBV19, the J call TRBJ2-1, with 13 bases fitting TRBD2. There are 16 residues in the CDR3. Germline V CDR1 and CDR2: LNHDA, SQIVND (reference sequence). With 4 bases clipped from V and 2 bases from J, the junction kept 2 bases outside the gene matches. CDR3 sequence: CASSTGTSGAYNEQFF. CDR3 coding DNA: TGTGCCAGTAGTACCGGGACTAGCGGGGCCTACAATGAGCAGTTCTTC.

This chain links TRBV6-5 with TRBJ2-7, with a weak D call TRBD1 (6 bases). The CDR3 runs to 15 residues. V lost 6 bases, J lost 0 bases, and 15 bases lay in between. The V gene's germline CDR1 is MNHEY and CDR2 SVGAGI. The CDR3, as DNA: TGTGCCAGCAGCATACAGGGCTCCTTCTCCTACGAGCAGTACTTC. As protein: CASSIQGSFSYEQYF.

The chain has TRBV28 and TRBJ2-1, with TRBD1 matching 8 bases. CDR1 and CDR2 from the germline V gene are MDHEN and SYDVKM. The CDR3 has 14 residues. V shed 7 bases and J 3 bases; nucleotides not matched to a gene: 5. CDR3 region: CASTATGVYNEQFF. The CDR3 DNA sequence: TGTGCCAGCACCGCGACAGGGGTCTACAATGAGCAGTTCTTC.

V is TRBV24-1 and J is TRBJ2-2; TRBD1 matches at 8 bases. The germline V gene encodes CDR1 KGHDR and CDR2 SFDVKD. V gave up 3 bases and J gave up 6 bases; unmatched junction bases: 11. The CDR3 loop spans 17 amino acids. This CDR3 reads CATSDPSVRGPAGELFF. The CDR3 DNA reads TGTGCCACCAGTGATCCGAGCGTCAGGGGGCCGGCCGGGGAGCTGTTTTTT.

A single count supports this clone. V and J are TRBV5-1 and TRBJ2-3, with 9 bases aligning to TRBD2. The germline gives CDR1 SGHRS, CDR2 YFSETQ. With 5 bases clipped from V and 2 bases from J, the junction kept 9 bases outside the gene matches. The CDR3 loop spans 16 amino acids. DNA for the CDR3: TGCGCCAGCAGTACTCAGCGGGGGGCGACCACAGATACGCAGTATTTT. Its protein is CASSTQRGATTDTQYF.

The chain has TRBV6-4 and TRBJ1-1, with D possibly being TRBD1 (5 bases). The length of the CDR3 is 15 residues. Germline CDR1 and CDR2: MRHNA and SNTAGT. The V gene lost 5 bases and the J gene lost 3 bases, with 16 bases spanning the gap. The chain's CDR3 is CASSTPGGGDTEAFF. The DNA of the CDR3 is TGTGCCAGCAGTACCCCGGGGGGAGGTGACACTGAAGCTTTCTTT.

The CDR3 reads CASSSYRGNEQYF. CDR3 in DNA: TGCGCCAGCAGCTCTTACAGGGGCAACGAGCAGTACTTC. This rearrangement joins TRBV5-1 to TRBJ2-7; 7 positions match TRBD1. The CDR3 runs 13 residues. V gave up 3 bases and J gave up 5 bases; unmatched junction bases: 5. Germline CDR1 is SGHRS and CDR2 is YFSETQ.

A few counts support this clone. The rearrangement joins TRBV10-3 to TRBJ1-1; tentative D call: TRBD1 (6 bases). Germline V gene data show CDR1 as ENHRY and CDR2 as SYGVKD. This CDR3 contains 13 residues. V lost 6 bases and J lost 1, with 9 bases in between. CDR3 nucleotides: TGTGCCATCAGGGGACAAACGAACACTGAAGCTTTCTTT. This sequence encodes CAIRGQTNTEAFF.

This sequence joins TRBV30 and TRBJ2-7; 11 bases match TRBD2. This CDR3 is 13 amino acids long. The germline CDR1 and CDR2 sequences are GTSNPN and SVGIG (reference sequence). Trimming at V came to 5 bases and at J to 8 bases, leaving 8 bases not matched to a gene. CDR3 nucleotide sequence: TGTGCCTGGGAGACTAGCGGGGTCTTAAAGCAGTACTTC. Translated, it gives CAWETSGVLKQYF.

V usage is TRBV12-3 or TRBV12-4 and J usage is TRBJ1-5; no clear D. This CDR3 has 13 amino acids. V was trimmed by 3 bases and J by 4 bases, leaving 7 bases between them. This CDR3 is CASSFGGNQPQHF. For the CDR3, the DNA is TGTGCCAGCAGTTTTGGAGGTAATCAGCCCCAGCATTTT.

This CDR3 is CASGLQGNTGELFF. The DNA for the CDR3 is TGTGCCAGCGGGTTACAGGGAAACACCGGGGAGCTGTTTTTT. J is TRBJ2-2 and V is TRBV28; the D gene is possibly TRBD1 (6 bases). The length of the CDR3 is 14 residues. Trimming removed 8 bases from V and 2 bases from J, with 12 bases in between. Germline loops: CDR1 MDHEN, CDR2 SYDVKM.

The CDR3 spells CASSLGQGASGYTF. Written as DNA, the CDR3 is TGCGCCAGCAGCTTGGGACAGGGGGCGTCTGGCTACACCTTC. This rearrangement joins TRBV5-1 to TRBJ1-2; 10 bases fit TRBD1. The CDR3 loop spans 14 amino acids. CDR1 SGHRS and CDR2 YFSETQ come from the germline V gene. The ends lost 0 bases at V and 7 bases at J; junction bases unmatched: 3.

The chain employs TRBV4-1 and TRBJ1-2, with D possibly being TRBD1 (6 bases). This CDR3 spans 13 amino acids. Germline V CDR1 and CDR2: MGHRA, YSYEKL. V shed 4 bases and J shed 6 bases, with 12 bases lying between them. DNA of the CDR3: TGCGCCAGCAGCCGACAACAGGGAAATGGCTACACCTTC. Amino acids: CASSRQQGNGYTF.

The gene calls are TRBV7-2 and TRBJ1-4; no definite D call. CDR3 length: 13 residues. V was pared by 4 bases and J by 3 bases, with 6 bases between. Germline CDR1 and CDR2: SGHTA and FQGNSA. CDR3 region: CASSSFPNEKLFF. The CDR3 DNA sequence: TGTGCCAGCAGCTCCTTCCCTAATGAAAAACTGTTTTTT. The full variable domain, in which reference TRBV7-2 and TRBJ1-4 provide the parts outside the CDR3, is GAGVSQSPSNKVTEKGKDVELRCDPISGHTALYWYRQSLGQGLEFLIYFQGNSAPDKSGLPSDRFSAERTGGSVSTLTIQRTQQEDSAVYLCASSSFPNEKLFFGSGTQLSVL.

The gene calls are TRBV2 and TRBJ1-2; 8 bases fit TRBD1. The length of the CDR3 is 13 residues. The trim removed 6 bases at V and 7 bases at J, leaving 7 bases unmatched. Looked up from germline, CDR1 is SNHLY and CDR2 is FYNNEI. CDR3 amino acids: CASSGQGMVGYTF. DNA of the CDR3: TGTGCCAGCAGCGGACAGGGTATGGTTGGCTACACCTTC.

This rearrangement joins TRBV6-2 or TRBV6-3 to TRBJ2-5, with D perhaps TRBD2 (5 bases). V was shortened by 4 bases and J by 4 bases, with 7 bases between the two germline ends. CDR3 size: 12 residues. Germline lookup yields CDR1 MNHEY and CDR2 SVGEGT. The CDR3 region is CASSSGGETQYF. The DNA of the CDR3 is TGTGCCAGCAGTTCTGGAGGAGAGACCCAGTACTTC.

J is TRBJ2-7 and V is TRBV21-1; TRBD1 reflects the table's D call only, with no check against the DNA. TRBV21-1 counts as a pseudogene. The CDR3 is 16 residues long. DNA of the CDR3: TGTGCCAGCAGCCCCCGAGGCAGGGAATACTCCTACGAGCAGTACTTC. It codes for CASSPRGREYSYEQYF.

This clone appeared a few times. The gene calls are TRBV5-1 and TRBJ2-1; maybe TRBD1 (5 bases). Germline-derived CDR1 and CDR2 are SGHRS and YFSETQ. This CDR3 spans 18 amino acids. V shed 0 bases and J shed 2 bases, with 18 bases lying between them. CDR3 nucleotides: TGCGCCAGCAGCTTGGTTTTTATCGGGCAGGGAACCTACAATGAGCAGTTCTTC. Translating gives CASSLVFIGQGTYNEQFF. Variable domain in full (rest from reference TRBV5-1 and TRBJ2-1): KAGVTQTPRYLIKTRGQQVTLSCSPISGHRSVSWYQQTPGQGLQFLFEYFSETQRNKGNFPGRFSGRQFSNSRSEMNVSTLELGDSALYLCASSLVFIGQGTYNEQFFGPGTRLTVL.

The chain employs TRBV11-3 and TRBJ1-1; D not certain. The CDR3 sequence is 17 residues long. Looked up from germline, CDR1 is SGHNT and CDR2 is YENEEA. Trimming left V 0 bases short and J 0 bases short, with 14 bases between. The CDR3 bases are TGTGCCAGCAGCTTAGATCGGATGGGAGCCCTGAACACTGAAGCTTTCTTT. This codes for CASSLDRMGALNTEAFF.